This passage covers 4 T cell receptor beta chains from one sample sequenced in a study of blood T cell repertoires in COVID-19. Here immunoSEQ multiplex PCR was the method, and the copy in TCRdb shows in-frame clones only, minus some. The data show about 120,000 clones, more than 70% seen once. Sequencing was performed on peripheral blood. The receptors were sampled from a woman aged 55-75 years with COVID-19, enrolled during active disease.

The gene calls are TRBV19 and TRBJ1-1, with 9 bases fitting TRBD1. The CDR3 runs to 16 residues. The trim removed 5 bases at V and 0 bases at J, leaving 7 bases unmatched. Germline V gene data show CDR1 as LNHDA and CDR2 as SQIVND (reference sequence). CDR3 loop: CASSASQGALNTEAFF. Written as DNA, the CDR3 is TGTGCCAGTAGTGCATCACAGGGGGCGCTGAACACTGAAGCTTTCTTT. The full variable domain, its missing parts supplied by reference TRBV19 and TRBJ1-1, is DGGITQSPKYLFRKEGQNVTLSCEQNLNHDAMYWYRQDPGQGLRLIYYSQIVNDFQKGDIAEGYSVSREKKESFPLTVTSAQKNPTAFYLCASSASQGALNTEAFFGQGTRLTVV.

J is TRBJ2-2 and V is TRBV27, with TRBD1 as a possible D gene (5 bases). This CDR3 is built from 16 residues. V was cut by 2 bases and J by 1 base, with 11 bases left in between. CDR1 and CDR2 from the germline V gene are MNHEY and SMNVEV (reference sequence). CDR3 amino acids: CASSLGRGLNTGELFF. The CDR3 DNA reads as TGTGCCAGCAGTTTAGGAAGGGGCCTGAACACCGGGGAGCTGTTTTTT.

V usage is TRBV5-4 and J usage is TRBJ2-5; 12 bases align to TRBD2. The germline V gene encodes CDR1 SGHNT and CDR2 YYREEE (reference sequence). J was trimmed by 5 bases and V by 4 bases; bases with no gene match: 15. This CDR3 contains 18 residues. CDR3 nucleotide sequence: TGTGCCAGCAGCCCAGCCCCCACTAGCGGGGGGTTCCGGGAGACCCAGTACTTC. Protein: CASSPAPTSGGFRETQYF.

V usage is TRBV5-1 and J usage is TRBJ1-2; D call uncertain. The germline V gene encodes CDR1 SGHRS and CDR2 YFSETQ. The CDR3 loop spans 15 amino acids. The V end lost 0 bases, the J end lost 3 bases, and 12 bases lay between the germline ends. This CDR3 reads CASSLESLVDYGYTF. CDR3 coding DNA: TGCGCCAGCAGCTTGGAAAGCCTCGTCGACTATGGCTACACCTTC.